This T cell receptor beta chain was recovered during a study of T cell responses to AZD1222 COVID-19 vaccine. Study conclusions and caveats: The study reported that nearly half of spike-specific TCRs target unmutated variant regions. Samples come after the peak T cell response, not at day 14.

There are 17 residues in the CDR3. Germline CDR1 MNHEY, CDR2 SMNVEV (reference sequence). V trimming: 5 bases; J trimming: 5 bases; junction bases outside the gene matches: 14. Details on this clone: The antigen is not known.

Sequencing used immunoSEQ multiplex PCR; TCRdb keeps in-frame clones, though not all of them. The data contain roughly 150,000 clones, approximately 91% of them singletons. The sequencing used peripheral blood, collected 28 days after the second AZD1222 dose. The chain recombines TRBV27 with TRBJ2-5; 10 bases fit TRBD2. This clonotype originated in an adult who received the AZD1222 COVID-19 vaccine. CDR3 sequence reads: CASSPHSAGGPSETQYF. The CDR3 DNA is TGTGCCAGCAGTCCACATTCAGCGGGGGGGCCTTCGGAGACCCAGTACTTC.